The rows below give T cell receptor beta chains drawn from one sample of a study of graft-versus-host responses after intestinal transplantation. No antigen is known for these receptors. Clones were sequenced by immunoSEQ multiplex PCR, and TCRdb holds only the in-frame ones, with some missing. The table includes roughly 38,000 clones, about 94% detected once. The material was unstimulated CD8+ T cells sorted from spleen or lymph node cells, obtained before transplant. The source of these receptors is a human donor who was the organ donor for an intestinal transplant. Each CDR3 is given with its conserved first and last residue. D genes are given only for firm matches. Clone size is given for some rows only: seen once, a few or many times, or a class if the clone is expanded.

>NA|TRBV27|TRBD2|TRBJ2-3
TGTGCCAGCAGTTTAGGACTAGCGGGAGGGTATCCTAGCACAGATACGCAGTATTTT
CASSLGLAGGYPSTDTQYF
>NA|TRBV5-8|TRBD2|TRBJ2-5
TGTGCCAGCAGCCCAGAGCGGGAGGGCCAAGAGACCCAGTACTTC
CASSPEREGQETQYF
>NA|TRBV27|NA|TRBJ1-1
TGTGCCAGCAGTTTACAGGGGATGAACACTGAAGCTTTCTTT
CASSLQGMNTEAFF
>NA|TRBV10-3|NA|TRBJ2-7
TGTGCCATCAGCGGGGATGGGGCTTACGAGCAGTACTTC
CAISGDGAYEQYF
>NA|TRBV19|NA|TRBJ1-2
TGTGCCAGTAGTATGAAGTGGGGGTACTATGGCTACACCTTC
CASSMKWGYYGYTF
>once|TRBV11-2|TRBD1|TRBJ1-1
TGTGCCAGCAGCTTATATGGGACCGGGACAGAAACTGAAGCTTTCTTT
CASSLYGTGTETEAFF
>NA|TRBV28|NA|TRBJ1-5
TGTGCCAGCAGTGACCGACAGGTCTTCAATCAGCCCCAGCATTTT
CASSDRQVFNQPQHF
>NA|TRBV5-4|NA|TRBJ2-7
TGTGCCAGCAGCTTGGCGCCGGGGACCTACGAGCAGTACTTC
CASSLAPGTYEQYF
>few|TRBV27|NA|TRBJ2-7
TGTGCCAGCAGTTCCTCGGACTTGTCCAGTTATTACGAGCAGTACTTC
CASSSSDLSSYYEQYF
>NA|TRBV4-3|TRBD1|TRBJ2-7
TGCGCCAGCAGCCAAGCCGGGACAGGGCTCTACGAGCAGTACTTC
CASSQAGTGLYEQYF
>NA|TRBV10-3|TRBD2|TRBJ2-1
TGTGCCATCAGTGAGTCGGTGGGAGGGCCTCGGAATGAGCAGTTCTTC
CAISESVGGPRNEQFF
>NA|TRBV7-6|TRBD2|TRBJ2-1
TGTGCCAGCAGCTTGGGCACTAGCGGGAGCAATGAGCAGTTCTTC
CASSLGTSGSNEQFF
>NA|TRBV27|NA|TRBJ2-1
TGTGCCAGCAGTTTCGGGCGTGAGCAGTTCTTC
CASSFGREQFF
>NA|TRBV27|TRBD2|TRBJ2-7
TGTGCCAGCAGTTTATCCCCACCGCCACAACCGGGACTAGAGATCGACACCACCTACGAGCAGTACTTC
CASSLSPPPQPGLEIDTTYEQYF
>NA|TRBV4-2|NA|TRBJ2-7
TGTGCCAGCAGCCAAGTGGCCCCAGTACCGGACCTGCCGCGAGGGGAGCAGTACTTC
CASSQVAPVPDLPRGEQYF
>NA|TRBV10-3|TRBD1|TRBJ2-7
TGTGCCATCAGAGCCTACCGGACAGGGGATATTTACGAGCAGTACTTC
CAIRAYRTGDIYEQYF
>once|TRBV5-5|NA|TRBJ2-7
TGTGCCAGCAGCCAGGGACACGAAATCTCCTACGAGCAGTACTTC
CASSQGHEISYEQYF
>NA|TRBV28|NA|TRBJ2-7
TGTGCCAGCAGTTTGGGGGTATCCTACGAGCAGTACTTC
CASSLGVSYEQYF
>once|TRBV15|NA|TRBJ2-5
TGTGCCACCAGCAGAGATGTGGGGGTGGGAGAGACCCAGTACTTC
CATSRDVGVGETQYF
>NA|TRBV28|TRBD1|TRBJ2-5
TGTGCCAGCAGTAACAGGGGGCTACAAGAGACCCAGTACTTC
CASSNRGLQETQYF
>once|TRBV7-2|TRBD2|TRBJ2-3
TGTGCCAGCAGCCTCACTAGCGGGAGGGGTGATACGCAGTATTTT
CASSLTSGRGDTQYF
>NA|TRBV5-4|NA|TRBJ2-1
TGTGCCAGCAGCCCTTTGGAACATAATTACAGGGTCGGTAACAATGAGCAGTTCTTC
CASSPLEHNYRVGNNEQFF
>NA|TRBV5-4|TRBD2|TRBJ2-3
TGTGCCAGCTCCTTGACTAGCGGGAGGGTGGATACGCAGTATTTT
CASSLTSGRVDTQYF
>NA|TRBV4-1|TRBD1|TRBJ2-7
TGCGCCAGCAGCGGCAAGAACAGGGGAGAATACGAGCAGTACTTC
CASSGKNRGEYEQYF
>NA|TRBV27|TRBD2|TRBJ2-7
TGTGCCAGCAGCCGTAAAGCGGGGGACCCCTACGAGCAGTACTTC
CASSRKAGDPYEQYF
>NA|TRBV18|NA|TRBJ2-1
TGTGCCAGCTCACCTATACCCTACGTGGCGCAGTACAATGAGCAGTTCTTC
CASSPIPYVAQYNEQFF
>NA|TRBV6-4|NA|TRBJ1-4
TGTGCCAGCAGGGACTTAGGACTGCTACCCTTGGCAACTAATGAAAAACTGTTTTTT
CASRDLGLLPLATNEKLFF
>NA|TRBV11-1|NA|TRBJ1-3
TGTGCCAGCAGCGATAGCAGGGAAGTGGCTTCTGGAAACACCATATATTTT
CASSDSREVASGNTIYF
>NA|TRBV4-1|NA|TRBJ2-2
TGCGCCAGCAGCCCAGAGCCCGGGAGTAACACCGGGGAGCTGTTTTTT
CASSPEPGSNTGELFF
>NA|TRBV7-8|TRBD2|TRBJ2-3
TGTGCCAGCAGCTTCCTCTCGGGGACTAGCGGTTACACAGATACGCAGTATTTT
CASSFLSGTSGYTDTQYF
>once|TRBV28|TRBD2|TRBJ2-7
TGTGCCAGCAGCTCGGGGCGGGAGGGATACGAGCAGTACTTC
CASSSGREGYEQYF
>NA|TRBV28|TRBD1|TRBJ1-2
TGTGCCAGCAGTTTATGGGCAGGGGGCTACTATGGCTACACCTTC
CASSLWAGGYYGYTF
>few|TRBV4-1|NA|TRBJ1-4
TGCGCCAGCAGCCAAGGGGACGGGGGCCCTAATGAAAAACTGTTTTTT
CASSQGDGGPNEKLFF
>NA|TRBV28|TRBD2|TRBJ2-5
TGTGCCAGCAGTGCACCCCGTTCTAGCGGAGAAGAGACCCAGTACTTC
CASSAPRSSGEETQYF
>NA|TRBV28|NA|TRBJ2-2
TGTGCCAGCAGTTTAGGGCTAGAGGGCACCGGGGAGCTGTTTTTT
CASSLGLEGTGELFF
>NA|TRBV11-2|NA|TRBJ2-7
TGTGCCAGCAGCTTCGCCTACGAGCAGTACTTC
CASSFAYEQYF
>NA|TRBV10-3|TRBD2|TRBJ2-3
TGTGCCATCAGTGGGGGTAGCGGGGACAGCACAGATACGCAGTATTTT
CAISGGSGDSTDTQYF
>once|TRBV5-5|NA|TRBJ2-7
TGTGCCAGCAGCTGGGTTCCGGGGGCGGTCTCCTACGAGCAGTACTTC
CASSWVPGAVSYEQYF
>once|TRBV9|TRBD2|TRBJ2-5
TGTGCCAGCAGCAAAGGCGGACTAGCGGAGACCCAGTACTTC
CASSKGGLAETQYF
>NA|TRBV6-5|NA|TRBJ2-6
TGTGCCAGCAGTGACAACTCTGGGGCCAACGTCCTGACTTTC
CASSDNSGANVLTF
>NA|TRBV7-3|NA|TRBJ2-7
TGTGCCAGCAGCCCAGGGGTGGGCTACGAGCAGTACTTC
CASSPGVGYEQYF
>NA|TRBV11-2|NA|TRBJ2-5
TGTGCCAGCAGCTTAGTAGGGGAAGGGGAGACCCAGTACTTC
CASSLVGEGETQYF
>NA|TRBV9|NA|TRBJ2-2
TGTGCCAGCAGCCCACAGACAGTGGGCGCCGGGGAGCTGTTTTTT
CASSPQTVGAGELFF
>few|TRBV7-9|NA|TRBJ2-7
TGTGCCAGCAGCCCCGGGACATCCGTCGAGCAGTACTTC
CASSPGTSVEQYF
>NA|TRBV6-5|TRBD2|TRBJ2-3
TGTGCCAGCAGTTACTCGACTAGCGGGAGCACAGATACGCAGTATTTT
CASSYSTSGSTDTQYF
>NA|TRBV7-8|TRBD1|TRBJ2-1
TGTGCCAGCAGCTTAGTGGACCAACAGGGGTTCGATGAGCAGTTCTTC
CASSLVDQQGFDEQFF
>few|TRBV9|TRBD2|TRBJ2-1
TGTGCCAGCAGCTCCCCGACTAGCGGGAGACTCGATGAGCAGTTCTTC
CASSSPTSGRLDEQFF
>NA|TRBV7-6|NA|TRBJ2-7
TGTGCCAGCAGCCCCCGGGACCGCTACGAGCAGTACTTC
CASSPRDRYEQYF
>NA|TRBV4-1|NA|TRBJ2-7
TGCGCCAGCAGCCAAGAACGGGCGAGAGCTGGCTACGAGCAGTACTTC
CASSQERARAGYEQYF
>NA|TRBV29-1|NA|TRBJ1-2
TGCAGCGTTGACGTCGGGACCCTCTTAGGGGGAGGCTACACCTTC
CSVDVGTLLGGGYTF
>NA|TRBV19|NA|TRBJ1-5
TGTGCCAGTAACACAAAGGTGGTTAGCAATCAGCCCCAGCATTTT
CASNTKVVSNQPQHF
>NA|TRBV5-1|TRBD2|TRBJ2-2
TGCGCCAGCAGCTTGGTCGCGGGAGGGCCCGGGGAGCTGTTTTTT
CASSLVAGGPGELFF
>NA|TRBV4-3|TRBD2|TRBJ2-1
TGCGCCAGCAGCCAAGGTGAACCGGGACTAGAGGTTGAGCAGTTCTTC
CASSQGEPGLEVEQFF
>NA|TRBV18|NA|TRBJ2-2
TGTGCCAGCTCACCAGTGGGGCGAAAAACCGGGGAGCTGTTTTTT
CASSPVGRKTGELFF
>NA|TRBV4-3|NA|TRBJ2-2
TGCGCCAGCAGCCAAGAAGGGAGGGACCCGAGGGGGACCGGGGAGCTGTTTTTT
CASSQEGRDPRGTGELFF